One sample yielded the 20 T cell receptor beta chains listed below, sequenced in a study of blood T cells in healthy people across ages. A sample-barcoded 5' primer and a J-beta primer mix were used in a second PCR of roughly 6 to 11 cycles. TCRdb analysed the 5' RACE reads with MiXCR anew, one entry per CDR3 protein. The sample includes fewer than 1,200,000 distinct CDR3 sequences, about 25% of them seen just once. These data were likewise used in another study, on T cells of mothers and their children.

The sample taken for sequencing was blood. All receptors come from a girl aged 2-10 years in good health.

This clonotype has a handful of counts. The chain carries TRBV6-1 and TRBJ2-5, with D perhaps matching TRBD2 (6 bases). The CDR3 extends over 13 amino acids. V was shortened by 2 bases and J by 4 bases, with 8 bases between the two germline ends. Germline V gene data show CDR1 as MNHNS and CDR2 as SASEGT. CDR3 in amino acids: CASSERRGETQYF. CDR3 in DNA: TGTGCCAGCAGTGAAAGGCGGGGAGAGACCCAGTACTTC.

This chain links TRBV29-1 with TRBJ2-7; D is undetermined. CDR1 is SQVTM and CDR2 is ANQGSEA in the germline V gene. This CDR3 spans 12 amino acids. V gave up 5 bases and J gave up 0 bases, with 8 bases separating them. The CDR3 reads CSVLTTSYEQYF. The CDR3 DNA is TGCAGCGTTCTCACAACCTCCTACGAGCAGTACTTC.

This sequence joins TRBV7-9 and TRBJ2-1; 8 nucleotides line up with TRBD2. Germline loops: CDR1 SEHNR, CDR2 FQNEAQ (reference sequence). The V gene end was trimmed by 3 bases and the J gene end by 8 bases; junction bases not matched to a gene: 3. The CDR3 totals 13 residues. The CDR3, as DNA: TGTGCCAGCAGCTTGCGGGAGGTTGATGAGCAGTTCTTC. The encoded protein is CASSLREVDEQFF.

The rearrangement uses TRBV7-2 and TRBJ2-5; 9 nucleotides align to TRBD2. The CDR3 is made up of 17 amino acids. Looked up from germline, CDR1 is SGHTA and CDR2 is FQGNSA. Unmatched junction bases numbered 11, after V lost 1 base and J lost 5 bases. The DNA of the CDR3 is TGTGCCAGCAGCTTAGTAGGTGCGGGAGGGTCACGGGAGACCCAGTACTTC. Residues: CASSLVGAGGSRETQYF.

This clonotype has just a few counts. The genes are TRBV27 and TRBJ2-7; D is unresolved. This CDR3 has 13 amino acids. The germline V gene encodes CDR1 MNHEY and CDR2 SMNVEV (reference sequence). V was clipped by 6 bases and J by 0 bases, with 9 bases between them. The CDR3 loop reads CASREFLSYEQYF. The CDR3 coding sequence is TGTGCCAGCAGAGAATTCCTCTCCTACGAGCAGTACTTC.

This chain links TRBV29-1 with TRBJ2-1, with 10 bases that match TRBD1. The CDR3 spans 14 residues. The junction had 4 bases not matched to a gene; V was cut back by 5 bases and J by 3 bases. The germline CDR1 and CDR2 sequences are SQVTM and ANQGSEA. The DNA of the CDR3 is TGCAGCGTTCTTGGGACAGGGGACTACAATGAGCAGTTCTTC. Translating gives CSVLGTGDYNEQFF.

In this sample, this clonotype turned up a few times. A much larger clone differs from this one at a single base, so this may be a read error. The chain recombines TRBV6-6 with TRBJ2-5, with 7 bases aligning to TRBD2. CDR1 is MNHNY, CDR2 SVGAGI, per germline (reference sequence). CDR3 length: 13 amino acids. The DNA for the CDR3 is TGTACCGGATGTGGTAGCGGGCAAGAGACCCAGTACTTC. It is translated as CTGCGSGQETQYF.

Remarks on this clonotype: This may arise from a read error, as a much more abundant clone is one base away. The chain links TRBV12-5 to TRBJ2-7, with no clear D. TRBJ2-1 explains the end of the DNA better; the J call may be wrong. The CDR3 totals 14 residues. Germline CDR1 reads LGHNT; CDR2 reads FRNRAP. The CDR3 bases are TGTGCTAGCGCTTCCCCAAGCGTTTGCAATGAGCAGTTCTTC. It specifies CASASPSVCNEQFF.

This clonotype came up a few times. This rearrangement joins TRBV27 to TRBJ2-3; D call uncertain. This CDR3 spans 21 amino acids. V was shortened by 0 bases and J by 0 bases, with 25 bases between the two germline ends. Germline V gene sequence: CDR1 MNHEY, CDR2 SMNVEV (reference sequence). DNA for the CDR3: TGTGCCAGCAGTTTATCTTCAATTGCGACGGGTGGGATGAGAAGCACAGATACGCAGTATTTT. It yields the protein CASSLSSIATGGMRSTDTQYF.

V is TRBV28 and J is TRBJ2-7; perhaps TRBD2 as D (5 bases). V gave up 8 bases and J gave up 1 base, with 12 bases separating them. The germline V gene encodes CDR1 MDHEN and CDR2 SYDVKM. The CDR3 length is 13 residues. The CDR3 is CASLGVGSYEQYF. The CDR3 nucleotides are TGTGCCAGCCTCGGGGTAGGGTCCTACGAGCAGTACTTC.

This clonotype has more than one count but fewer than ten. J is TRBJ1-4 and V is TRBV6-6; 9 nucleotides agree with TRBD1. Per germline, CDR1 MNHNY and CDR2 SVGAGI (reference sequence). With V trimmed by 6 bases and J by 8 bases, 10 bases remained unmatched. This CDR3 is 15 amino acids long. Here the CDR3 reads CASSRGQGGREKLFF. The CDR3 coding sequence is TGTGCCAGCAGCCGGGGACAGGGAGGGAGGGAAAAACTGTTTTTT.

V usage is TRBV10-3 and J usage is TRBJ1-1; 8 positions agree with TRBD1. V trimming: 5 bases; J trimming: 1 base; junction bases outside the gene matches: 3. The CDR3 spans 14 residues. Germline CDR1 is ENHRY and CDR2 is SYGVKD. The CDR3 is CAISRQGPNTEAFF. The CDR3 DNA follows: TGTGCCATCAGTCGACAGGGGCCGAACACTGAAGCTTTCTTT.

The chain employs TRBV7-2 and TRBJ2-7; TRBD1 aligns across 7 bases. J gave up 0 bases and V 4 bases, and 9 bases lay outside the gene matches. CDR3 length: 16 residues. In germline, CDR1 is SGHTA, CDR2 FQGNSA. The CDR3: CASSSTPGTDSYEQYF. The CDR3 nucleotides read TGTGCCAGCAGCTCTACCCCCGGGACAGACTCCTACGAGCAGTACTTC.

This clonotype came up a few times. A much larger clonotype is one base distant, so this may be a read error. The chain has TRBV7-9 and TRBJ2-1; D possibly corresponds to TRBD2 (5 bases). The germline gives CDR1 SEHNR, CDR2 FQNEAQ (reference sequence). The V end was cut by 1 base, the J end by 12 bases, with 16 bases between. The CDR3 has 14 amino acids. The CDR3 DNA reads TGTGCCAGCAGCTTAGTTTCGGGGAACCATGCGCAGTTCTTC. Protein: CASSLVSGNHAQFF. Full variable domain (outside the CDR3, taken from reference TRBV7-9 and TRBJ2-1): DTGVSQNPRHKITKRGQNVTFRCDPISEHNRLYWYRQTLGQGPEFLTYFQNEAQLEKSRLLSDRFSAERPKGSFSTLEIQRTEQGDSAMYLCASSLVSGNHAQFFGPGTRLTVL.

A few counts support this clonotype. The chain joins TRBV25-1 to TRBJ2-5; D uncertain. The V end lost 5 bases, the J end lost 13 bases, and 14 bases lay between the germline ends. The CDR3 consists of 11 residues. From germline, CDR1 is MGHDK and CDR2 SYGVNS. Written as DNA, the CDR3 is TGTGCCAGCAGTCCCCTGAAAGAATTGTACTTC. It translates to CASSPLKELYF.

This chain links TRBV27 with TRBJ1-2; 7 positions match TRBD1. Per the germline V gene, CDR1 is MNHEY and CDR2 is SMNVEV (reference sequence). Germline trimming cut 3 bases from V and 7 bases from J; bases unmatched to any gene: 14. The length of the CDR3 is 16 residues. CDR3 DNA sequence: TGTGCCAGCAGTTTGGTTACAGGGGCCGATCCAGGTGGCTACACCTTC. It codes for CASSLVTGADPGGYTF.

This chain joins TRBV29-1 and TRBJ1-1; D not certain. The V end was cut by 3 bases, the J end by 3 bases, with 5 bases between. The germline gives CDR1 SQVTM, CDR2 ANQGSEA. This CDR3 region has 11 residues. CDR3 nucleotides: TGCAGCGTTGACGTATACACTGAAGCTTTCTTT. Protein product: CSVDVYTEAFF.

This clonotype was seen a handful of times. V and J are TRBV20-1 and TRBJ1-2; the D is unclear. V lost 6 bases, J lost 5 bases, and 19 bases lay in between. Looked up from germline, CDR1 is DFQATT and CDR2 is SNEGSKA (reference sequence). The CDR3 contains 14 residues. CDR3 amino acids: CSATGNPQGYGYTF. CDR3 nucleotides: TGCAGTGCCACGGGGAATCCCCAAGGTTATGGCTACACCTTC.

The chain is built from TRBV20-1 and TRBJ2-5; 10 bases agree with TRBD2. The J call may be incorrect, as the DNA end agrees better with TRBJ2-7. The CDR3 runs to 17 residues. Germline CDR1 and CDR2: DFQATT and SNEGSKA (reference sequence). The CDR3 loop reads CSATVAGHIAGGNEQYF. The CDR3 DNA reads as TGCAGTGCTACCGTTGCAGGACATATAGCGGGAGGAAACGAGCAGTACTTC.

This clonotype turned up a few times. This sequence joins TRBV4-2 and TRBJ2-5, with 7 bases fitting TRBD2. CDR1 is LGHNA and CDR2 is YNFKEQ in the germline V gene. The CDR3 is 18 amino acids. V dropped 0 bases and J dropped 3; count of bases not matched to a gene: 13. The CDR3 nucleotides read TGTGCCAGCAGCCAAGAGTACAGGCTAGCGGTGACCAAAGAGACCCAGTACTTC. It codes for CASSQEYRLAVTKETQYF.